What follows is one T cell receptor (beta chain) and its context. Its matching antigen is unknown. Profiling relied on immunoSEQ multiplex PCR, and the TCRdb table lists in-frame clones only, not all of them. The top ten hold approximately 2.6% of the sample, which has some 47,000 clones, over 80% seen once. Per the germline V gene, CDR1 is SQVTM and CDR2 is ANQGSEA. V shed 6 bases, J shed 0 bases, and the junction held 2 bases outside the gene matches. The CDR3 consists of 12 residues. Pooling covered second doses at about 4 or about 12 weeks. This sample is part of a study of T cell responses to AZD1222 COVID-19 vaccine. Study-level points and caveats: Spike-specific TCR depth and breadth grew after two AZD1222 doses. Unmutated variant regions are reportedly the target of nearly half of TCRs that are spike-specific.

This receptor was identified in an adult who received the AZD1222 COVID-19 vaccine. The V call is TRBV29-1, the J call TRBJ2-7; 7 bases agree with TRBD1. The material sequenced was peripheral blood, taken 28 days after the second AZD1222 dose. CDR3 amino acids: CSVPGGSYEQYF. In nucleotides, the CDR3 is TGCAGCGTCCCAGGGGGCTCCTACGAGCAGTACTTC.